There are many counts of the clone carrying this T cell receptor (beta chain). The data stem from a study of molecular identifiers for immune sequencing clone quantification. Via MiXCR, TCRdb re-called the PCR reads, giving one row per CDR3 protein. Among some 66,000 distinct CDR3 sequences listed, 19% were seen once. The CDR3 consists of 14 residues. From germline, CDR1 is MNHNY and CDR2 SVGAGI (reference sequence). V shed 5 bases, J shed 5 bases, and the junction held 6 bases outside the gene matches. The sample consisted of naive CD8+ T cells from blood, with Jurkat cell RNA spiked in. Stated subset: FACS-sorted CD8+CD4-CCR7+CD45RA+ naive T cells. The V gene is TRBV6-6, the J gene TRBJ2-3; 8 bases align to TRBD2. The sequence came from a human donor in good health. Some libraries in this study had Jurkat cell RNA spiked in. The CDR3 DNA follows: TGTGCCAGCAGTGCAGCGGGAGTGATAGATACGCAGTATTTT. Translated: CASSAAGVIDTQYF.